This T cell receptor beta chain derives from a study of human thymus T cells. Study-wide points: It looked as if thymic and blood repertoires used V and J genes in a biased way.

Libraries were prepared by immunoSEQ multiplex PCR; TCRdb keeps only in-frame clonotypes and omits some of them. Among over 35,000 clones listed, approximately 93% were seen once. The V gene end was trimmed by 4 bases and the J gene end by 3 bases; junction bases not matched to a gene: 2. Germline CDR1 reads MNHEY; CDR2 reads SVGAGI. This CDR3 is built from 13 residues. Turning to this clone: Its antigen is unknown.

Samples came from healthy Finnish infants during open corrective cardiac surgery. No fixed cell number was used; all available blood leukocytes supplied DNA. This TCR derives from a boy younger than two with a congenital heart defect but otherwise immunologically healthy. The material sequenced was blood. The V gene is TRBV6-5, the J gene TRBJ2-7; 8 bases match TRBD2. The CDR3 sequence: CASSLAGRYEQYF. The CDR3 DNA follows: TGTGCCAGCAGTTTAGCGGGGCGCTACGAGCAGTACTTC.